These 31 T cell receptor beta chains came from one sample sequenced in a study of blood T cells in healthy people across ages. Together with a sample-barcoded 5' primer, a J-beta primer mix was included in a second PCR lasting about 6 to 11 cycles. TCRdb reprocessed the 5' RACE reads via MiXCR and lists one record per CDR3 protein. Of about 780,000 distinct CDR3 sequences listed, about half are singletons. What was sequenced was blood. These receptors came from a man older than 75 in good health.

This clonotype was detected only a few times. The CDR3 bases are TGTGCCAGCAGTGACGTAGTAGCGGGAGGGTACGAGCAGTACTTC. Its translation: CASSDVVAGGYEQYF. The chain uses TRBV25-1 and TRBJ2-7, with TRBD2 matching 11 bases. Trimming removed 3 bases from V and 4 bases from J; junction bases left unmatched: 5. CDR3 length equals 15 residues. The germline V gene has CDR1 MGHDK and CDR2 SYGVNS.

This sequence joins TRBV29-1 and TRBJ2-1, with TRBD2 matching over 10 bases. TRBJ2-7 matches the DNA end more closely, so the J call is doubtful. CDR1 SQVTM and CDR2 ANQGSEA come from the germline V gene. The CDR3 sequence is 14 residues long. The CDR3 region has the DNA TGCAGCGTCCTAGGACTAGCGGATAACAATGAGCAGTACTTC. It translates to CSVLGLADNNEQYF.

This clonotype was counted at least ten times. V usage is TRBV28 and J usage is TRBJ2-7, with 8 bases identical to TRBD1. The germline V gene has CDR1 MDHEN and CDR2 SYDVKM. With 5 bases clipped from V and 1 base from J, the junction kept 7 bases outside the gene matches. This CDR3 region has 15 residues. The CDR3 loop is CASSPQGALSYEQYF. CDR3 coding DNA: TGTGCCAGCAGTCCCCAGGGGGCGCTTTCCTACGAGCAGTACTTC. Based on the CDR3 plus reference TRBV28 and TRBJ2-7, the full variable domain is DVKVTQSSRYLVKRTGEKVFLECVQDMDHENMFWYRQDPGLGLRLIYFSYDVKMKEKGDIPEGYSVSREKKERFSLILESASTNQTSMYLCASSPQGALSYEQYFGPGTRLTVT.

V gene TRBV25-1 combines with J gene TRBJ2-1, with a weak D call TRBD1 (6 bases). Trimming left V 2 bases short and J 10 bases short, with 12 bases between. Germline V gives CDR1 MGHDK, CDR2 SYGVNS. This CDR3 spans 13 amino acids. CDR3: CASSEVRGYEQFF. CDR3 sequence (DNA): TGTGCCAGCAGTGAAGTCAGGGGCTACGAGCAGTTCTTC.

The chain couples TRBV13 to TRBJ2-7; 8 bases fit TRBD1. CDR1 and CDR2 from the germline V gene are PRHDT and FYEKMQ (reference sequence). The V gene end was trimmed by 5 bases and the J gene end by 4 bases; junction bases not matched to a gene: 7. This CDR3 comprises 14 residues. CDR3 region: CASSPNRDRYEQYF. CDR3 coding DNA: TGTGCCAGCAGCCCCAACCGGGACAGGTACGAGCAGTACTTC.

This clonotype has at least ten counts. The V gene is TRBV5-1, the J gene TRBJ2-7; D is uncertain. The CDR3 consists of 13 residues. Per the germline V gene, CDR1 is SGHRS and CDR2 is YFSETQ. Trimming shortened V by 1 base and J by 4 bases, and 9 bases separated the two germline ends. The CDR3 protein is CASSLHQTYEQYF. Here the CDR3 DNA reads TGCGCCAGCAGCTTGCACCAAACTTACGAGCAGTACTTC. Supplemented by reference TRBV5-1 and TRBJ2-7, the full variable domain reads KAGVTQTPRYLIKTRGQQVTLSCSPISGHRSVSWYQQTPGQGLQFLFEYFSETQRNKGNFPGRFSGRQFSNSRSEMNVSTLELGDSALYLCASSLHQTYEQYFGPGTRLTVT.

V is TRBV5-5 and J is TRBJ2-3; D unclear. Trimming left V 3 bases short and J 4 bases short, with 18 bases between. CDR3 length equals 16 residues. CDR1 and CDR2 from the germline V gene are SGHKS and YYEKEE (reference sequence). The CDR3 is CASSWTGPPSADTQYF. CDR3 bases: TGTGCCAGCAGCTGGACCGGGCCCCCCTCCGCAGATACGCAGTATTTT.

V is TRBV5-1 and J is TRBJ2-7, with D unclear. V gave up 0 bases and J gave up 5 bases, with 15 bases separating them. CDR1 is SGHRS, CDR2 YFSETQ, per germline. This CDR3 is 15 amino acids long. CDR3 in amino acids: CASSLEVAGTNEQYF. In DNA form, the CDR3 reads TGCGCCAGCAGCTTGGAGGTGGCAGGAACGAACGAGCAGTACTTC.

V gene TRBV6-2 or TRBV6-3 combines with J gene TRBJ2-5; D possibly corresponds to TRBD2 (5 bases). CDR3 size: 14 residues. V lost 8 bases and J 11 bases, leaving 24 bases between the germline ends. Germline V gene lookup returns CDR1 MNHEY and CDR2 SVGEGT. CDR3 sequence: CASELGGRYNEQYF. CDR3 nucleotides: TGTGCCAGCGAGCTGGGCGGGCGTTACAATGAGCAGTACTTC.

The gene calls are TRBV7-9 and TRBJ2-3; D is perhaps TRBD1 or TRBD2 (5 bases each). The V gene's germline CDR1 is SEHNR and CDR2 FQNEAQ (reference sequence). Deletions cut 1 base from V and 4 bases from J, with 15 bases between. The CDR3 sequence is 16 residues long. In DNA form, the CDR3 reads TGTGCCAGCAGCTTAGAGCGGATAGGGGTTTCAGATACGCAGTATTTT. Amino acids: CASSLERIGVSDTQYF.

This clonotype was found a few times. The genes are TRBV18 and TRBJ2-4; D gene unclear. With the DNA end fitting TRBJ2-7 better, the J assignment may be wrong. Per germline, CDR1 KGHSH and CDR2 LQKENI. This CDR3 contains 13 residues. The CDR3 DNA follows: TGTGCCAGCTCCCAAAGGAATCCCGACGAGCAGTACTTC. It is translated as CASSQRNPDEQYF.

The chain employs TRBV6-2 or TRBV6-3 and TRBJ2-3, with 8 positions matching TRBD2. CDR3 size: 14 residues. The germline V gene encodes CDR1 MNHEY and CDR2 SVGEGT. The junction had 11 bases not matched to a gene; V was cut back by 11 bases and J by 4 bases. For the CDR3, the DNA is TGTGCCGGCTTAGCGGCGGGGGGCCCAGATACGCAGTATTTT. This sequence encodes CAGLAAGGPDTQYF.

The gene calls are TRBV4-3 and TRBJ2-3; 12 bases fit TRBD2. The V and J ends lost 0 bases and 3 bases, in that order; junction bases with no gene match: 10. The CDR3 consists of 19 residues. CDR1 and CDR2 (germline): LGHNA, YSLEER. This chain's CDR3 is CASSQDTASGRAETDTQYF. CDR3 bases: TGCGCCAGCAGCCAAGATACGGCTAGCGGGAGGGCCGAGACAGATACGCAGTATTTT.

This clonotype has only a few counts. The chain combines TRBV7-2 with TRBJ1-2; TRBD1 might be the D (6 bases). Germline CDR1 and CDR2: SGHTA and FQGNSA. The CDR3 totals 13 residues. V shed 5 bases and J shed 3 bases, with 10 bases lying between them. DNA of the CDR3: TGTGCCAGCAGCCCACAGGGTGACTATGGCTACACCTTC. Translation gives CASSPQGDYGYTF.

This clonotype came up many times. This may be a read error, as it is one base from a much larger clone. The gene calls are TRBV28 and TRBJ2-5; 10 bases match TRBD2. This CDR3 contains 14 residues. The trim removed 6 bases at V and 11 bases at J, leaving 12 bases unmatched. CDR1 is MDHEN and CDR2 is SYDVKM in the germline V gene. The CDR3 sequence is CASRPTLAGLVQYF. The CDR3 coding sequence is TGTGCCAGCAGGCCGACACTAGCGGGACTAGTACAGTACTTC.

Only a few counts were recorded for this clonotype. This chain joins TRBV29-1 and TRBJ2-3, with D unresolved. Germline CDR1 and CDR2: SQVTM and ANQGSEA. This CDR3 has 12 residues. Trimming left V 3 bases short and J 0 bases short, with 4 bases between. The CDR3 here is CSVEESTDTQYF. CDR3 bases: TGCAGCGTTGAGGAAAGCACAGATACGCAGTATTTT.

The CDR3: CASSPGGTGGLANYGYTF. As DNA, the CDR3 is TGTGCCAGCAGTCCGGGGGGGACAGGGGGCCTCGCTAACTATGGCTACACCTTC. The chain employs TRBV21-1 and TRBJ1-2; the table gives TRBD1 as D, unverified against the DNA. TRBV21-1 is termed a pseudogene. The CDR3 contains 18 residues.

V gene TRBV5-1 combines with J gene TRBJ2-5; perhaps TRBD2 as D (6 bases). Germline values: CDR1 SGHRS, CDR2 YFSETQ. The CDR3 extends over 14 amino acids. V lost 4 bases and J lost 2, with 12 bases in between. The CDR3 here is CASSGGLWQETQYF. The CDR3 nucleotides read TGCGCCAGCAGCGGGGGACTGTGGCAAGAGACCCAGTACTTC.

The genes are TRBV12-3 or TRBV12-4 and TRBJ2-2, with no clear D. The germline V and J ends were trimmed by 1 base and 1 base, with 7 bases remaining between them. This CDR3 comprises 15 residues. The CDR3 DNA is TGTGCCAGCAGTTTAGGACACGGGAACACCGGGGAGCTGTTTTTT. Its translation is CASSLGHGNTGELFF.

In its sample, this clonotype was seen a few times. A single base separates this from a much larger clone, so it may be a read error. The CDR3 here is CASSQQTGGKIYNEQYF. The CDR3 bases are TGCGCCAGCAGCCAACAGACAGGGGGCAAAATCTACAATGAGCAGTACTTC. V is TRBV4-1 and J is TRBJ2-5; 10 bases fit TRBD1. The CDR3 is made up of 17 amino acids. Germline CDR1 reads MGHRA; CDR2 reads YSYEKL. V trimming: 2 bases; J trimming: 11 bases; junction bases outside the gene matches: 17.

This chain links TRBV4-3 with TRBJ2-2; D is possibly TRBD2 (6 bases). CDR1 and CDR2 (germline): LGHNA, YSLEER. The CDR3 totals 16 residues. Trimming took off 0 bases at V and 6 bases at J, with 14 bases between the two ends. CDR3 DNA: TGCGCCAGCAGCCAAGATCTAACTAGCCGCGCCGGGGAGCTGTTTTTT. Its protein product is CASSQDLTSRAGELFF.

As concerns this clonotype: A read error is possible here, since a much larger clone lies one base away. J is TRBJ2-1 and V is TRBV20-1; weak D call: TRBD2 (6 bases). With the DNA end fitting TRBJ2-7 better, the J assignment may be wrong. Germline-derived CDR1 and CDR2 are DFQATT and SNEGSKA (reference sequence). This CDR3 contains 15 residues. The CDR3, as DNA: TGCAGTGCTAGAGTACGGGGGTACTCCTACAATGAGCAGTACTTC. Its protein product is CSARVRGYSYNEQYF.

The chain recombines TRBV20-1 with TRBJ2-1; D is perhaps TRBD2 (6 bases). CDR3 length: 14 residues. V dropped 3 bases and J dropped 4 bases, with 13 bases sitting between them. Germline CDR1 and CDR2: DFQATT and SNEGSKA (reference sequence). The CDR3 nucleotides read TGCAGTGCTAGGGGAGCGGGTTCATACAATGAGCAGTTCTTC. Its protein is CSARGAGSYNEQFF.

V usage is TRBV5-1 and J usage is TRBJ2-1, with D unclear. The CDR3 consists of 14 residues. Per the germline V gene, CDR1 is SGHRS and CDR2 is YFSETQ. Trimming pared 4 bases from V and 8 bases from J, leaving 16 bases between. CDR3 DNA sequence: TGCGCCAGCAGCCTAAGGACGGCCCACCATGAGCAGTTCTTC. Protein product: CASSLRTAHHEQFF.

The chain uses TRBV5-1 and TRBJ2-1; D is perhaps TRBD2 (5 bases). The DNA end favors TRBJ2-7, so the J call may be wrong. This CDR3 region has 16 residues. CDR1 and CDR2 from the germline V gene are SGHRS and YFSETQ. The CDR3 here is CASSARASGGSYEQYF. The CDR3 nucleotides read TGCGCCAGCAGCGCGAGAGCCAGCGGTGGCTCCTACGAGCAGTACTTC.

The V gene is TRBV20-1, the J gene TRBJ2-1, with TRBD2 as a possible D gene (6 bases). Trimming pared 4 bases from V and 0 bases from J, leaving 16 bases between. Germline values: CDR1 DFQATT, CDR2 SNEGSKA (reference sequence). The CDR3 runs 16 residues. The CDR3 DNA reads TGCAGTGCTACCCGGCCGGGAGACTACTCCTACAATGAGCAGTTCTTC. It translates to CSATRPGDYSYNEQFF.

This clonotype has just a few counts. The J gene is TRBJ1-2, the V gene TRBV28, with 7 bases that match TRBD1. Trimming at V came to 5 bases and at J to 8 bases, leaving 8 bases not matched to a gene. CDR3 length equals 13 residues. CDR1 is MDHEN and CDR2 is SYDVKM in the germline V gene. The CDR3, as DNA: TGTGCCAGCAGTATAGCAGGGGGTGCCGGCTACACCTTC. Translating gives CASSIAGGAGYTF.

In this sample, this clonotype turned up once. A read error may account for a junction end that differs from germline. CDR3 bases: TGTGACAGCAGTCCGACAGGGCTCACCGGGGAGCTGTTTTTT. Encoded protein: CDSSPTGLTGELFF. The chain uses TRBV12-3 or TRBV12-4 and TRBJ2-2, with 7 bases matching TRBD1. The CDR3 covers 14 residues.

The chain has TRBV9 and TRBJ2-5, with unresolved D. CDR3 length: 15 amino acids. The germline CDR1 and CDR2 sequences are SGDLS and YYNGEE. Trimming removed 3 bases from V and 0 bases from J, with 12 bases in between. DNA of the CDR3: TGTGCCAGCAGCGCAGGAACTAAGGACCAAGAGACCCAGTACTTC. Amino acids: CASSAGTKDQETQYF. The variable domain in full, with the rest retrieved from reference TRBV9 and TRBJ2-5, is DSGVTQTPKHLITATGQRVTLRCSPRSGDLSVYWYQQSLDQGLQFLIQYYNGEERAKGNILERFSAQQFPDLHSELNLSSLELGDSALYFCASSAGTKDQETQYFGPGTRLLVL.

V usage is TRBV20-1 and J usage is TRBJ2-6; 12 nucleotides agree with TRBD1. The V segment lost 3 bases and the J segment 0 bases; nucleotides outside the gene matches: 9. The CDR3 spans 19 residues. Germline V gene sequence: CDR1 DFQATT, CDR2 SNEGSKA (reference sequence). CDR3 sequence: CSARGDRGLTYSGANVLTF. CDR3 DNA: TGCAGTGCTAGGGGGGACAGGGGGCTGACTTACTCTGGGGCCAACGTCCTGACTTTC.

This sequence joins TRBV15 and TRBJ1-2; a weak D match, TRBD1 (6 bases). Trimming left V 0 bases short and J 10 bases short, with 21 bases between. This CDR3 comprises 16 residues. Germline V gene lookup returns CDR1 LNHNV and CDR2 YYDKDF (reference sequence). In DNA form, the CDR3 reads TGTGCCACCAGCAGAGATGTACCGGGGGCGTCTCATGACTACACCTTC. This codes for CATSRDVPGASHDYTF.